This T cell receptor (beta chain) originates from a study of T cells in Graves' hyperthyroidism and ophthalmopathy. This clonotype was found many times. The investigators amplified TCR beta CDR3 regions from RNA transcripts. HTBI primers were used for first-round RT-PCR of the TCR CDR3. TCRdb re-derived calls from the multiplex PCR reads in MiXCR, one entry per CDR3 protein. Among fewer than 700,000 distinct CDR3 sequences, about a sixth were seen once, and the ten largest hold approximately 15%. Germline assignment: CDR1 DFQATT and CDR2 SNEGSKA (reference sequence). The CDR3 is 14 amino acids. V lost 0 bases and J 7 bases, leaving 10 bases between the germline ends.

This sequence originates from a young woman with Graves' ophthalmopathy. This chain links TRBV20-1 with TRBJ1-6; D is ambiguous. What was sequenced was blood. CDR3 protein: CSAREGRRNSPLHF. The CDR3 DNA reads as TGCAGTGCTAGAGAAGGGCGTCGGAATTCACCCCTCCACTTT.